This TCR beta chain is drawn from a study of early stage breast cancer tumors. About this clone itself: The antigen is undetermined.

The data were produced by immunoSEQ multiplex PCR, yet TCRdb's version contains in-frame clones alone and is incomplete. The table includes roughly 40,000 clones, around 72% detected once. V lost 6 bases, J lost 4 bases, and 6 bases stayed unmatched. The germline V gene has CDR1 KGHSH and CDR2 LQKENI. This CDR3 has 14 amino acids. Study conclusions and caveats: Enriched TCRB sequences shared across patients were mostly commonly generated sequences.

The J gene is TRBJ1-5, the V gene TRBV18; TRBD1 matches at 7 bases. The TCR sequence derives from a person aged 45 to 59 with breast cancer. The sample comprised blood. CDR3 sequence reads: CASSLGQPNQPQHF. The CDR3 DNA sequence: TGTGCCAGCTCCCTGGGACAGCCAAATCAGCCCCAGCATTTT.